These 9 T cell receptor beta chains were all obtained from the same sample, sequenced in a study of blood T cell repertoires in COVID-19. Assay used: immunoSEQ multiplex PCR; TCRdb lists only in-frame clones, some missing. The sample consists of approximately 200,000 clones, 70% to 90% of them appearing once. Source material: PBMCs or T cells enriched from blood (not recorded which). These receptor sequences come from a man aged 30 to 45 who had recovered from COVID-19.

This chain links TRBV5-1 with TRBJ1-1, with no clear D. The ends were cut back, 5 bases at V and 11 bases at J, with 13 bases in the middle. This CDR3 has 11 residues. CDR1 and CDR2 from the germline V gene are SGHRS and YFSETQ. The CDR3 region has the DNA TGCGCCAGCAGTTCCGGGATAGGGGCTTTCTTT. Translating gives CASSSGIGAFF.

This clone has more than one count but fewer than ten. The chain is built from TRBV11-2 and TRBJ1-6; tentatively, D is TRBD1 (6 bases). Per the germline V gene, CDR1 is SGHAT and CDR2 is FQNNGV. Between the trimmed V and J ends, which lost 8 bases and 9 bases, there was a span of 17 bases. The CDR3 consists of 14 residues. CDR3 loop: CASGPTGQGSPLHF. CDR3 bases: TGTGCCAGCGGGCCAACAGGGCAGGGTTCACCCCTCCACTTT.

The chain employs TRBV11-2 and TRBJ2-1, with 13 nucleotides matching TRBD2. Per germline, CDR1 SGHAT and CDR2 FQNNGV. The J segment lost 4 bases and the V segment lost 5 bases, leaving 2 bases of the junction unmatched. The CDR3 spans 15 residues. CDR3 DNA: TGTGCCAGCAGCCCGACTAGCGGGAGGTACAATGAGCAGTTCTTC. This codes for CASSPTSGRYNEQFF.

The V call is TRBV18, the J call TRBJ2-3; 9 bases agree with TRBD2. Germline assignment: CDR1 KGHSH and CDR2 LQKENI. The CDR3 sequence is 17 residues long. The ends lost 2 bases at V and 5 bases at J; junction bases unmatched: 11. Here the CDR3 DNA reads TGTGCCAGCTCACCAACTTATGGCGGGAGGGCCTTAGATACGCAGTATTTT. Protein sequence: CASSPTYGGRALDTQYF.

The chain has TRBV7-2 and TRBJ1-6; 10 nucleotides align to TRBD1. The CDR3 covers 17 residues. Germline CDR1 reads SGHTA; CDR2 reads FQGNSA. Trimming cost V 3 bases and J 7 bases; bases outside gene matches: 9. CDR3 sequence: CASSFLPGQGQNSPLHF. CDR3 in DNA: TGTGCCAGCAGCTTTTTACCGGGACAGGGGCAAAATTCACCCCTCCACTTT. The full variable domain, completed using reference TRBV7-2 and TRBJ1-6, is GAGVSQSPSNKVTEKGKDVELRCDPISGHTALYWYRQSLGQGLEFLIYFQGNSAPDKSGLPSDRFSAERTGGSVSTLTIQRTQQEDSAVYLCASSFLPGQGQNSPLHFGNGTRLTVT.

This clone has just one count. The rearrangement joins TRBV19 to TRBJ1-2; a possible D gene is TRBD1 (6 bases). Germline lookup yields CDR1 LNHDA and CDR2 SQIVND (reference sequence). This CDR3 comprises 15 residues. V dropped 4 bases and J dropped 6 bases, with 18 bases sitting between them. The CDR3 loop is CASSRTLTTGHGYTF. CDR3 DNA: TGTGCCAGTAGTAGGACCCTCACAACAGGGCATGGCTACACCTTC. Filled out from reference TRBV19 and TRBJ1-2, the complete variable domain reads DGGITQSPKYLFRKEGQNVTLSCEQNLNHDAMYWYRQDPGQGLRLIYYSQIVNDFQKGDIAEGYSVSREKKESFPLTVTSAQKNPTAFYLCASSRTLTTGHGYTFGSGTRLTVV.

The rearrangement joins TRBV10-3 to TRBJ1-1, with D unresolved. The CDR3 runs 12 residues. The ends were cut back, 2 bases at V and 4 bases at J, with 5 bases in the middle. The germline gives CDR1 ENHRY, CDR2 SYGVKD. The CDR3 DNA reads TGTGCCATCAGTGAGGAGGGCACTGAAGCTTTCTTT. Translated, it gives CAISEEGTEAFF.

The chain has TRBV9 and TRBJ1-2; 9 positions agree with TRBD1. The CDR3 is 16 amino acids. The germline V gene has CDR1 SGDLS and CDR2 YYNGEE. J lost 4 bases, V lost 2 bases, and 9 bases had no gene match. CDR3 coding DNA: TGTGCCAGCAGCGTTAGCCCGACAGGGGGTCCCTATGGCTACACCTTC. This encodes CASSVSPTGGPYGYTF.

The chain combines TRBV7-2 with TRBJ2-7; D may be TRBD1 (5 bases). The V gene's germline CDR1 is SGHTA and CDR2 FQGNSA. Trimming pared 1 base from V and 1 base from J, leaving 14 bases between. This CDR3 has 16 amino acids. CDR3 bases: TGTGCCAGCAGCTTAGGGGGCAGGCCGACTTCCTACGAGCAGTACTTC. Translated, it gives CASSLGGRPTSYEQYF. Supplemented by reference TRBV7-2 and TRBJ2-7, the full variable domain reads GAGVSQSPSNKVTEKGKDVELRCDPISGHTALYWYRQSLGQGLEFLIYFQGNSAPDKSGLPSDRFSAERTGGSVSTLTIQRTQQEDSAVYLCASSLGGRPTSYEQYFGPGTRLTVT.